Listed below are T cell receptor beta chains from one sample, sequenced in a study of blood T cell repertoires in COVID-19. Sequencing was performed with immunoSEQ multiplex PCR; in TCRdb, only in-frame clones are kept and a portion is missing. The sample contains around 400,000 clones, under 85% of which appear only once. Sequences were obtained from PBMCs or T cells enriched from blood (not recorded which). The receptor set was obtained from a woman in her 50s who had recovered from COVID-19. CDR3s include the opening cysteine and the closing phenylalanine or tryptophan. Fields, in order: D gene, J gene, V gene, clone size, CDR3 DNA, CDR3 protein. D genes are given only for firm matches. Rows may omit the clone size; those that give it use once, few, many or a size class.

>NA|TRBJ2-7|TRBV7-2|once
TGTGCCAGCAGCCCCAACTCCGACCCGATTTGGGCCTCCGAGCAGTACTTC
CASSPNSDPIWASEQYF
>NA|TRBJ1-5|TRBV2|once
TGTGCCAGCAGCGAATCGGGGAGGAATCAGCCCCAGCATTTT
CASSESGRNQPQHF
>NA|TRBJ1-2|TRBV5-1|NA
TGCGCCAGCAGCTTGGAGCCCCAGACAGGATTTTCCACCTTC
CASSLEPQTGFSTF
>TRBD2|TRBJ2-3|TRBV19|once
TGTGCCAGTAGCATCCTAGCGGGAGGACTCACAGATACGCAGTATTTT
CASSILAGGLTDTQYF
>TRBD2|TRBJ2-7|TRBV5-6|NA
TGTGCCAGCAGCTTGGGACTAGCGGGCCTGGGACGGGAGCAGTACTTC
CASSLGLAGLGREQYF
>TRBD2|TRBJ2-3|TRBV6-5|once
TGTGCCAGCAGCATGAGCGGGAGGGCTGCAGATACGCAGTATTTT
CASSMSGRAADTQYF
>NA|TRBJ2-5|TRBV2|once
TGTGCCAGCAGTCCTGTGGGGGGGCCCAACCAAGAGACCCAGTACTTC
CASSPVGGPNQETQYF
>NA|TRBJ2-7|TRBV11-1|few
TGTGCCAGCAGCTTAGAGGGGGACGAGCAGTACTTC
CASSLEGDEQYF
>TRBD1|TRBJ1-2|TRBV7-6|once
TGTGCCAGCAGCCGACAGGGTACTTACTATGGCTACACCTTC
CASSRQGTYYGYTF
>NA|TRBJ2-7|TRBV15|NA
TGTGCCACCAGCAGAGATCCAGGGGCCTACGAGCAGTACTTC
CATSRDPGAYEQYF
>TRBD1|TRBJ2-6|TRBV19|NA
TGTGCCAGTAGTATTAACAGGGGTTTCGGGGCCAACGTCCTGACTTTC
CASSINRGFGANVLTF
>TRBD1|TRBJ2-3|TRBV3-1/TRBV3-2|NA
TGTGCCAGCAGCCAAGGGCGACAGGGGAGGCAGTATTTT
CASSQGRQGRQYF
>NA|TRBJ1-2|TRBV6-5|NA
TGTGCCAGCAGTTCCGACTCGAACTATGGCTACACCTTC
CASSSDSNYGYTF
>TRBD2|TRBJ2-7|TRBV5-4|NA
TGTGCCAGCAGCTTGGTCGGGAGGGCGAACGAGCAGTACTTC
CASSLVGRANEQYF
>TRBD1|TRBJ1-5|TRBV3-1/TRBV3-2|NA
TGTGCCAGCAGCGGACGGGACAGTGGGTTTAGCAATCAGCCCCAGCATTTT
CASSGRDSGFSNQPQHF
>NA|TRBJ2-5|TRBV3-1/TRBV3-2|NA
TGTGCCAGCAGCCAAGATACAGGGAGCCAGGCCCAGTACTTC
CASSQDTGSQAQYF
>NA|TRBJ1-1|TRBV2|NA
TGTGCCAGCGGAACGACAGCGTATGAAGCTTTCTTT
CASGTTAYEAFF
>TRBD1|TRBJ2-1|TRBV6-2/TRBV6-3|NA
TGTGCCAGCAGCCGAAGGGGGCCTGAGCAGTTCTTC
CASSRRGPEQFF
>NA|TRBJ2-6|TRBV10-3|NA
TGTGCCATCAGTGATGGGGCGGCTGGGGCCAACGTCCTGACTTTC
CAISDGAAGANVLTF
>TRBD2|TRBJ2-1|TRBV7-3|once
TGTGCCAGCAGCTTAAGAGCGGGGGGGATGGTTGAGCAGTTCTTC
CASSLRAGGMVEQFF
>TRBD1|TRBJ1-2|TRBV27|once
TGTGCCAGCAGTTTCGGGACAGGGCTCGACTATGGCTACACCTTC
CASSFGTGLDYGYTF
>NA|TRBJ1-5|TRBV10-3|NA
TGTGCCATCATGGGCCAGCCCCAGCATTTT
CAIMGQPQHF
>TRBD1|TRBJ2-1|TRBV14|few
TGTGCCAGCAGCCAAGGGGACAGGGCTAGCGGCCTAGACCGTAAGTTCTTC
CASSQGDRASGLDRKFF
>TRBD1|TRBJ2-7|TRBV12-3/TRBV12-4|NA
TGTGCCAGCAGCTTGGGACAGACCTACGAGCAGTACTTC
CASSLGQTYEQYF